This TCR beta chain came from a study of blood T cell repertoires in COVID-19. Study context: Both acute and convalescent COVID-19 samples were obtained from the United States, Italy and Spain. T cells, B-cell-depleted T cells, or PBMCs supplied cDNA or gDNA.

The trim removed 6 bases at V and 5 bases at J, leaving 13 bases unmatched. In germline, CDR1 is SGHNT, CDR2 YYREEE (reference sequence). This CDR3 region has 15 residues. In the source study's methods: Using reference gene primer amplification, nucleated cell counts were estimated. Using immunoSEQ multiplex PCR, the repertoire was profiled, and TCRdb retains in-frame clones only, with some absent. That table is the source of V, J and clone size, and D and trimming were worked out from the DNA. The sample records roughly 63,000 clones, roughly 78% being singletons. This clone was seen a few times. V is TRBV5-4 and J is TRBJ1-2, with 7 bases aligning to TRBD1. Sample: peripheral blood. The clonotype comes from a human donor in a cohort sampled during active COVID-19. The CDR3 sequence: CASTPRGGAMYGYTF. In DNA, the CDR3 is TGTGCCAGCACCCCTCGAGGGGGCGCCATGTATGGCTACACCTTC.